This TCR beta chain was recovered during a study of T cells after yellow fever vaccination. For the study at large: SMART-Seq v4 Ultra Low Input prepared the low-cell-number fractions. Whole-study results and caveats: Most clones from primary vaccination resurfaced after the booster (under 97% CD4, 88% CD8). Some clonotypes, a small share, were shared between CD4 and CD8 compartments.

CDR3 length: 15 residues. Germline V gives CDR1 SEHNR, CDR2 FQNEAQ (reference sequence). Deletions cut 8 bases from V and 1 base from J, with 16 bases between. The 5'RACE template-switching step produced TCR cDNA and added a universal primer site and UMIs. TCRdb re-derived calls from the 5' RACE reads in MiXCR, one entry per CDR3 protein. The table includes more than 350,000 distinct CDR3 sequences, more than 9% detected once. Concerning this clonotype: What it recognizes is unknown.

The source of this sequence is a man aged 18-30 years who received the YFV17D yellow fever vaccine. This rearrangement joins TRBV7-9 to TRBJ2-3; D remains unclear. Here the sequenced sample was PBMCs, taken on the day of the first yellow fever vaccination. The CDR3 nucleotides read TGTGCCAGCCGACCACCTGGACCACGCACAGATACGCAGTATTTT. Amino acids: CASRPPGPRTDTQYF. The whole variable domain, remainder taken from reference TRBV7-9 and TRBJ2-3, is DTGVSQNPRHKITKRGQNVTFRCDPISEHNRLYWYRQTLGQGPEFLTYFQNEAQLEKSRLLSDRFSAERPKGSFSTLEIQRTEQGDSAMYLCASRPPGPRTDTQYFGPGTRLTVL.